This T cell receptor beta chain comes out of a study of naive and memory T cell subsets. After CD4 positive bead selection, the CD4-negative fraction gave CD8 T cells. Looked up from germline, CDR1 is SGHNT and CDR2 is YENEEA. With 4 bases clipped from V and 12 bases from J, the junction kept 9 bases outside the gene matches. The CDR3 runs 13 residues. Both TRBC1 and TRBC2 were covered by a beta constant-region primer of two equimolar oligonucleotides. The ligated cDNA underwent four PCR rounds using SP2 and nested alpha and beta constant-region primers. TCRdb reprocessed the UMI-ligation and nested PCR reads via MiXCR and lists one record per CDR3 protein. The table records 95,000 to 150,000 distinct CDR3 sequences, 36% of them present only once.

The sequencing sample was made of central memory CD4+ T cells from blood. The genes are TRBV11-3 and TRBJ2-1; 7 bases agree with TRBD1. This TCR came from a human donor in good health. CDR3 DNA: TGTGCCAGCAGCTCAGGACAGGAAGATTCGCAGTTCTTC. It translates to CASSSGQEDSQFF.